This T cell receptor beta chain was sequenced during a study of identical twins. Findings and limits, study-wide: Models predicted too little out-of-frame TCR alpha sharing in monozygotic twins.

TCRdb re-analysed the 5' RACE reads in MiXCR, keeping a single row per CDR3 protein. Found here are 450,000 to 650,000 distinct CDR3 sequences, more than 9% of them singletons; the top ten hold approximately 3.2%. This clonotype was counted only a few times. Its target is not known. V lost 5 bases and J 5 bases, leaving 12 bases between the germline ends. The CDR3 runs 13 residues. These data also featured in a second study, about yellow fever vaccine responses in identical twins.

Source material: PBMCs. This chain joins TRBV12-3 or TRBV12-4 and TRBJ1-1; D gene ambiguous. This TCR derives from a woman younger than 35 in good health. The CDR3, as DNA: TGTGCCAGCAGTAGAAGAGGGCCAACTGAAGCTTTCTTT. Its translation: CASSRRGPTEAFF.